This record looks at one T cell receptor beta chain sequence and its context. It lacks a known antigen. One base away there is no much larger clone; base qualities are not given. This sample was taken from a study of T cell changes during pregnancy in multiple sclerosis (dated by TCRdb to about 2019). Study-level background: The study examined how the T cell repertoire changed over the course of pregnancy in women with multiple sclerosis.

Preparation of the library involved the immunoSEQ multiplex PCR assay. Here the immuneACCESS table is served through TCRdb, limited to in-frame sequences with V and J called. Missing clones are a known gap in these copies; in checked studies unresolved V genes cover under half, and the rest lacks a known reason. The sample data list tens of thousands of clones, and around 91% of these were observed just once. About 2% of the sample is held by the ten biggest clonotypes. The origin of this receptor is a female donor in good health, enrolled as a control in a pregnancy study. This sample comprised peripheral blood, obtained in the third trimester of pregnancy.

The DNA is TGTGCCAGTAGTATTTCCAGCGGGAGGGCCGATGAGCAGTTCTTC. It translates to CASSISSGRADEQFF. Recombination connected TRBV19 to TRBJ2-1, and 10 bases in between align with TRBD2. Measured from the cysteine to the phenylalanine, the CDR3 is 15 residues long. Of the read, only the CDR3 DNA is kept; its 45 bases are in frame from base 1. The junction shows trimming of 3 bases on V and 8 bases on J, and the gene matches do not reach 7 bases of it. Taken from the germline V gene (reference sequence), the CDR1 and CDR2 loops are LNHDA and SQIVND.